This paragraph covers one TCR beta chain sequence. Its antigen is currently unknown. The sample belongs to a study of shared clonotypes between healthy human individuals. Study-wide results and caveats: Sample collection involved blood only; tissue repertoires are likely different. A handful of donors had 4% to 6.5% of their naive CD4 clonotypes in common. Even with large depth, rarefaction showed that sorted-subset sequencing was incomplete.

Germline CDR1 reads SGHNT; CDR2 reads YYREEE (reference sequence). J lost 3 bases, V lost 4 bases, and 5 bases had no gene match. The CDR3 consists of 15 residues. At deep level, the assay was performed. The data were produced by immunoSEQ multiplex PCR, yet TCRdb's version contains in-frame clones alone and is incomplete. The sample shows hundreds of thousands of clones, around 72% of them seen only once. Input material: memory CD4+ T cells sorted from blood. Subset defined: CD45RA-negative fraction. The chain couples TRBV5-4 to TRBJ2-7; the match to TRBD2 covers 12 bases. The receptor's source is a woman aged 30 to 39 in good health. Here the CDR3 reads CASSPGLAGNYEQYF. The CDR3 DNA sequence: TGTGCCAGCAGCCCAGGACTAGCGGGGAACTACGAGCAGTACTTC.